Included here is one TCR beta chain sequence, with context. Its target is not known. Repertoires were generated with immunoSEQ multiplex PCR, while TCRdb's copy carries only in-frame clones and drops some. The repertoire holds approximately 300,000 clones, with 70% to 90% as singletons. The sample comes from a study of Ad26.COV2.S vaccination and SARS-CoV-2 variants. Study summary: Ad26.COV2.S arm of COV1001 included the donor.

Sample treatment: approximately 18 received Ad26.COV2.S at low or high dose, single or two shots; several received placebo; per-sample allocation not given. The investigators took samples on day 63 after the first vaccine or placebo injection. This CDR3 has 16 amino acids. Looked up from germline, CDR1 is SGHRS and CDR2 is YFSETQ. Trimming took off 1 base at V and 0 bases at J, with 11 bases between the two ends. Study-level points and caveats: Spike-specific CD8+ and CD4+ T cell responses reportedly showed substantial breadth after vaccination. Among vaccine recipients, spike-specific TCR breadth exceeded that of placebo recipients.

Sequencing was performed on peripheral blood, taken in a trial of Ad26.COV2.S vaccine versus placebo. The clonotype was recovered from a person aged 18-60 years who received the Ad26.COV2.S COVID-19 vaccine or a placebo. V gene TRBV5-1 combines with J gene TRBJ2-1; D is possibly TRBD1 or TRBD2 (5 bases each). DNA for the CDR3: TGCGCCAGCAGCTTGACGGGGCTTAGCTCCTACAATGAGCAGTTCTTC. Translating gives CASSLTGLSSYNEQFF. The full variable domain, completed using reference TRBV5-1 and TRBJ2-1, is KAGVTQTPRYLIKTRGQQVTLSCSPISGHRSVSWYQQTPGQGLQFLFEYFSETQRNKGNFPGRFSGRQFSNSRSEMNVSTLELGDSALYLCASSLTGLSSYNEQFFGPGTRLTVL.